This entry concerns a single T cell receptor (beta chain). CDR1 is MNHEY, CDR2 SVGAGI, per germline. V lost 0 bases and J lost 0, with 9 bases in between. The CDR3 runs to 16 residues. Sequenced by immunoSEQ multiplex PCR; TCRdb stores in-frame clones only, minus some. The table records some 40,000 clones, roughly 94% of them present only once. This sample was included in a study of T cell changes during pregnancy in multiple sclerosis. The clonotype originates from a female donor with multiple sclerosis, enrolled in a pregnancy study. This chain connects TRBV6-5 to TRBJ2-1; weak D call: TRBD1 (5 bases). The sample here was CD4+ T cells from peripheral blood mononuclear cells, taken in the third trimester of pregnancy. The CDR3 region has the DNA TGTGCCAGCAGTTACTCGAGCCAGGGCTCCTACAATGAGCAGTTCTTC. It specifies CASSYSSQGSYNEQFF.